This passage covers 19 T cell receptor beta chains from one sample sequenced in a study of cytomegalovirus exposure and HLA in healthy donors (dated by TCRdb to about 2017). The library was generated by the immunoSEQ multiplex PCR assay. For the multiplex PCR, a mixture combining 60 forward primers for TCR Vbeta segments and 13 reverse primers for TCR Jbeta segments was used. TCRdb stores this immuneACCESS table with in-frame sequences only. Part of the clones is absent; in the studies checked, under half of the shortfall reflects unresolved V genes, and no reason is known for the rest. For this sample there are 150,000 to 200,000 clones; around nine tenths appear just once. The ten largest clones take up roughly 1.7% of the sample. Sequencing was done on a sample of PBMCs. These receptors originate from a young woman in good health and CMV-seronegative.

This clone appeared once. V is TRBV5-4 and J is TRBJ1-1; a possible D gene is TRBD1 (6 bases). The ends were cut back, 0 bases at V and 7 bases at J, with 13 bases in the middle. The CDR3 consists of 14 residues. In germline, CDR1 is SGHNT, CDR2 YYREEE (reference sequence). The CDR3 is CASSLVGGDIEAFF. The CDR3 DNA reads as TGTGCCAGCAGCTTGGTCGGGGGGGACATTGAAGCTTTCTTT.

The chain carries TRBV28 and TRBJ1-1; TRBD1 matches 8 bases. This CDR3 region has 14 residues. In germline, CDR1 is MDHEN, CDR2 SYDVKM. With 8 bases clipped from V and 3 bases from J, the junction kept 8 bases outside the gene matches. CDR3 residues: CASFTPDRDTEAFF. The CDR3 DNA reads as TGTGCCAGCTTCACCCCGGACAGGGACACTGAAGCTTTCTTT.

In its sample, this clone was seen once. Sequence at one end of the junction differs from germline and may be a read error. The V and J genes are TRBV7-2 and TRBJ2-7; 9 nucleotides line up with TRBD1. The germline CDR1 and CDR2 sequences are SGHTA and FQGNSA. The CDR3 extends over 14 amino acids. Here the CDR3 reads CASSPRQGVYEQHF. Written as DNA, the CDR3 is TGTGCCAGCAGCCCCCGACAGGGGGTCTACGAGCAGCACTTC. The full variable domain, in which reference TRBV7-2 and TRBJ2-7 provide the parts outside the CDR3, is GAGVSQSPSNKVTEKGKDVELRCDPISGHTALYWYRQSLGQGLEFLIYFQGNSAPDKSGLPSDRFSAERTGGSVSTLTIQRTQQEDSAVYLCASSPRQGVYEQHFGPGTRLTVT.

This sequence joins TRBV28 and TRBJ1-1; weak D call: TRBD1 (6 bases). The CDR3 spans 14 residues. The V end was cut by 6 bases, the J end by 1 base, with 12 bases between. Germline V gene sequence: CDR1 MDHEN, CDR2 SYDVKM. DNA for the CDR3: TGTGCCAGCAGCTGGGGGACAAGGAACACTGAAGCTTTCTTT. Amino acids: CASSWGTRNTEAFF.

The chain combines TRBV19 with TRBJ1-5; D not resolved. This CDR3 has 12 amino acids. CDR1 LNHDA and CDR2 SQIVND come from the germline V gene (reference sequence). Between the trimmed V and J ends, which lost 3 bases and 6 bases, there was a span of 6 bases. CDR3 sequence (DNA): TGTGCCAGTAGTATTACCGGTCAGCCCCAGCATTTT. It yields the protein CASSITGQPQHF.

The chain couples TRBV6-1 to TRBJ2-7; the D gene is possibly TRBD1 (6 bases). Germline V gene lookup returns CDR1 MNHNS and CDR2 SASEGT. CDR3 length: 12 residues. Trimming pared 6 bases from V and 0 bases from J, leaving 6 bases between. Here the CDR3 DNA reads TGTGCCAGCAGGGACAGCTCCTACGAGCAGTACTTC. Translated: CASRDSSYEQYF.

The V call is TRBV6-1, the J call TRBJ1-4; D is perhaps TRBD1 (6 bases). The length of the CDR3 is 15 residues. Germline values: CDR1 MNHNS, CDR2 SASEGT. Trimming removed 6 bases at V and 8 bases at J, with 19 bases between. The CDR3 coding sequence is TGTGCCAGCAGCCAAAACAGGGTTGATGGAGAAAAACTGTTTTTT. Encoded protein: CASSQNRVDGEKLFF.

The gene calls are TRBV6-1 and TRBJ2-2; 13 bases fit TRBD2. This CDR3 is 16 amino acids long. The germline V gene encodes CDR1 MNHNS and CDR2 SASEGT. The V and J ends lost 6 bases and 6 bases, in that order; junction bases with no gene match: 7. The CDR3 here is CASRELAGGSAGELFF. As DNA, the CDR3 is TGTGCCAGCAGAGAACTAGCGGGGGGGTCCGCCGGGGAGCTGTTTTTT.

CDR3 amino acids: CASSEDFLLNQPQHF. The CDR3 DNA reads as TGTGCCAGCAGTGAAGATTTCCTTCTCAATCAGCCCCAGCATTTT. V and J are TRBV6-1 and TRBJ1-5; unclear D gene. Trimming took 1 base from V and 3 from J, leaving 10 bases between them. In germline, CDR1 is MNHNS, CDR2 SASEGT. There are 15 residues in the CDR3.

V and J are TRBV7-3 and TRBJ2-5, with D perhaps matching TRBD1 (5 bases). V lost 2 bases and J 3 bases, leaving 7 bases between the germline ends. The germline V gene encodes CDR1 SGHTA and CDR2 FQGTGA. The CDR3 extends over 13 amino acids. As DNA, the CDR3 is TGTGCCAGCAGCTTAGGGGCCGAAGAGACCCAGTACTTC. It encodes CASSLGAEETQYF.

The chain has TRBV6-1 and TRBJ1-4; D is unresolved. Germline V lookup: CDR1 MNHNS, CDR2 SASEGT. The CDR3 consists of 12 residues. The V and J ends lost 7 bases and 14 bases respectively, with 17 bases between them. CDR3 bases: TGTGCCAGCAATCTCAAACCCGGAGGGCTGTTTTTT. Amino acids: CASNLKPGGLFF.

The chain has TRBV5-1 and TRBJ2-1, with 7 bases lining up with TRBD1. Per the germline V gene, CDR1 is SGHRS and CDR2 is YFSETQ. CDR3 length: 16 residues. The V and J ends lost 4 bases and 9 bases, in that order; junction bases with no gene match: 16. This chain's CDR3 is CASSPGQVSALGEQFF. The CDR3 region has the DNA TGCGCCAGCAGCCCCGGACAGGTTAGCGCTTTAGGTGAGCAGTTCTTC.

The CDR3 DNA reads TGCGCCAGCAGCTTGGTAATTTACCAAGAGACCCAGTACTTC. It encodes CASSLVIYQETQYF. The chain has TRBV5-1 and TRBJ2-5, with no clear D. The CDR3 length is 14 residues. Deletions cut 0 bases from V and 0 bases from J, with 6 bases between. CDR1 SGHRS and CDR2 YFSETQ come from the germline V gene. Together with reference TRBV5-1 and TRBJ2-5, the CDR3 gives the full variable domain: KAGVTQTPRYLIKTRGQQVTLSCSPISGHRSVSWYQQTPGQGLQFLFEYFSETQRNKGNFPGRFSGRQFSNSRSEMNVSTLELGDSALYLCASSLVIYQETQYFGPGTRLLVL.

This clone appeared once. V gene TRBV11-3 combines with J gene TRBJ2-2; 12 positions match TRBD1. J lost 6 bases, V lost 3 bases, and 11 bases had no gene match. CDR1 is SGHNT and CDR2 is YENEEA in the germline V gene. CDR3 size: 18 residues. This CDR3 reads CASSFWGQGAKGPGELFF. The CDR3 DNA follows: TGTGCCAGCAGCTTTTGGGGACAGGGGGCGAAGGGCCCCGGGGAGCTGTTTTTT.

The chain is built from TRBV27 and TRBJ1-1, with TRBD1 identical over 10 bases. V lost 5 bases and J lost 4; bases outside the gene matches: 4. The CDR3 consists of 14 residues. From germline, CDR1 is MNHEY and CDR2 SMNVEV (reference sequence). CDR3 sequence: CASSRQGAVTEAFF. CDR3 nucleotide sequence: TGTGCCAGCAGTCGACAGGGGGCAGTCACTGAAGCTTTCTTT.

The gene calls are TRBV27 and TRBJ2-7; D is unresolved. The CDR3 has 16 residues. The V end lost 0 bases, the J end lost 6 bases, and 18 bases lay between the germline ends. The germline V gene has CDR1 MNHEY and CDR2 SMNVEV (reference sequence). The CDR3 DNA follows: TGTGCCAGCAGTTTATCCGCCGGGTCTTCTCGCATCGAGCAGTACTTC. Its translation is CASSLSAGSSRIEQYF.

The V call is TRBV6-1, the J call TRBJ2-1; D perhaps matches TRBD1 (6 bases). The CDR3 has 14 amino acids. Trimming removed 4 bases at V and 4 bases at J, with 11 bases between. The germline gives CDR1 MNHNS, CDR2 SASEGT. As DNA, the CDR3 is TGTGCCAGCAGTGTTCACAGGGTATACAATGAGCAGTTCTTC. Protein product: CASSVHRVYNEQFF.

The J gene is TRBJ1-2, the V gene TRBV12-5; D is unresolved. CDR3 size: 14 residues. V lost 5 bases, J lost 3 bases, and 13 bases lay in between. The V gene's germline CDR1 is LGHNT and CDR2 FRNRAP. DNA for the CDR3: TGTGCTAGTGGTCTCTCCGCCCTAGACTATGGCTACACCTTC. Its protein product is CASGLSALDYGYTF.

V is TRBV5-4 and J is TRBJ1-1, with unresolved D. With 5 bases removed from V and 1 base from J, the gap between germline ends came to 6 bases. This CDR3 has 12 residues. Germline CDR1 is SGHNT and CDR2 is YYREEE (reference sequence). The CDR3 spells CASSSGNTEAFF. CDR3 DNA: TGTGCCAGCAGTTCGGGGAACACTGAAGCTTTCTTT.